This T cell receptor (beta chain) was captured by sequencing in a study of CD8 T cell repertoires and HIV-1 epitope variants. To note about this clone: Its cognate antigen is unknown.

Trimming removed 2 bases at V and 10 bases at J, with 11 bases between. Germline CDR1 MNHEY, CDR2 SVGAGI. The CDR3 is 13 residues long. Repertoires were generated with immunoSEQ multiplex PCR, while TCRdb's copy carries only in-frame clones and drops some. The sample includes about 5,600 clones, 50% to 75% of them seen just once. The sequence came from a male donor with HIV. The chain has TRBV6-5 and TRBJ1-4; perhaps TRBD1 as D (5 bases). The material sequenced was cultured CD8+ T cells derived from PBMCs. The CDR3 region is CASSYKWGLKLFF. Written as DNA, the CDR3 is TGTGCCAGCAGTTACAAATGGGGACTAAAACTGTTTTTT.